The TCR beta chain described here comes from a study of blood T cell repertoires in COVID-19. On the study more broadly: There were acute and convalescent COVID-19 samples, and they came from the United States, Italy and Spain.

Germline CDR1 and CDR2: SGDLS and YYNGEE. This CDR3 is 15 amino acids long. J was trimmed by 9 bases and V by 4 bases; bases with no gene match: 11. As handled by the study authors: Reference gene primers were amplified, and this amplification served to estimate nucleated cell counts. Measured with immunoSEQ multiplex PCR; TCRdb has only the in-frame clones, and not every one. V, J and clone size were drawn from that table, and D and trimming were deduced from the DNA. There are approximately 110,000 clones in the sample; 80% to 90% occur only once, and approximately 31% lies in the top ten. V is TRBV9 and J is TRBJ2-1; 9 nucleotides align to TRBD2. This clonotype was sampled from a woman older than 75 with acute or convalescent COVID-19. The sequenced material came from peripheral blood. The CDR3 is CASSPTLAAGGEQFF. CDR3 nucleotide sequence: TGTGCCAGCAGCCCCACCCTAGCAGCGGGGGGTGAGCAGTTCTTC.